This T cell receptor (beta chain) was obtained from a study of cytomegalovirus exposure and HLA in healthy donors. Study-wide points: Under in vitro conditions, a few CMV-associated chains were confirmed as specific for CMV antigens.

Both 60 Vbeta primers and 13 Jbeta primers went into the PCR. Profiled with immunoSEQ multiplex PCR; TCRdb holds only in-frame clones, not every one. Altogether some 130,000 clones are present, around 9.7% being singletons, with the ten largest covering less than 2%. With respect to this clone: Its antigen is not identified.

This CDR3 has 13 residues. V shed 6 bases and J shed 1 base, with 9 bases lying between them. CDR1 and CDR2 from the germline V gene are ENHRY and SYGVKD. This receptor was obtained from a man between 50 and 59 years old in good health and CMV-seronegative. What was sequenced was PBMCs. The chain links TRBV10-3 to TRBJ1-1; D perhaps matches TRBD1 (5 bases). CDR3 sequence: CAISPTGNTEAFF. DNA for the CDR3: TGTGCCATCAGCCCTACAGGGAACACTGAAGCTTTCTTT.